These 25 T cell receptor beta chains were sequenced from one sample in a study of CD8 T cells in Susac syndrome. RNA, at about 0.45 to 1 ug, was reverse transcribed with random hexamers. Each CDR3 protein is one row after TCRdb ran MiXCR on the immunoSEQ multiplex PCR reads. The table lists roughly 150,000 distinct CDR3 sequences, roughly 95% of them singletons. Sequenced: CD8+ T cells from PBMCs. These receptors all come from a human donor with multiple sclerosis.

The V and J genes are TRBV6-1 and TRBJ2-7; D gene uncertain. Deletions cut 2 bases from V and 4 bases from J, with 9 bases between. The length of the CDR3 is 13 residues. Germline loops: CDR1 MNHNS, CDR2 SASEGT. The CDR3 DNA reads TGTGCCAGCAGTGAAACCCCAGTTTACGAGCAGTACGTC. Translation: CASSETPVYEQYV.

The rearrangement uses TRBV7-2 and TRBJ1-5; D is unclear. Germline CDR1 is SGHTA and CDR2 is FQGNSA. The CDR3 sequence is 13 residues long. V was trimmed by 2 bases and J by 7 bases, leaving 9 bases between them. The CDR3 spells CASSLSHLQPQHF. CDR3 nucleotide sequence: TGTGCCAGCAGCTTATCCCATCTACAGCCCCAGCATTTT.

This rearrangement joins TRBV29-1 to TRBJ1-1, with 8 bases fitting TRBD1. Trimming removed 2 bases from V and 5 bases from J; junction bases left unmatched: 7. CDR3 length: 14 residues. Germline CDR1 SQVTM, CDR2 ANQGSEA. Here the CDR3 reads CSVELTGGGTEAFF. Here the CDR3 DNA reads TGCAGCGTTGAATTAACAGGGGGGGGGACTGAAGCTTTCTTT.

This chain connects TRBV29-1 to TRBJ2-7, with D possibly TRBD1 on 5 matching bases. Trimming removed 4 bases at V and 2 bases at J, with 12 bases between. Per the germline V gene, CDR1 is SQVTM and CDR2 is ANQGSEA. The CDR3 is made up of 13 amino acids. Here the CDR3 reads CSVGEGAPYEQYF. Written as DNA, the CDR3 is TGCAGCGTTGGTGAAGGGGCACCCTACGAGCAGTACTTC.

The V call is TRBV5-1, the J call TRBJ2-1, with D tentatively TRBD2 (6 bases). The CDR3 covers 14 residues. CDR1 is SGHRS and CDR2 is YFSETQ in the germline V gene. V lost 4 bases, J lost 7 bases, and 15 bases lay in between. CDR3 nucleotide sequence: TGCGCCAGCAGCGAAGTGGGACTGGAGAATGAGCAGTTCTTC. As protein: CASSEVGLENEQFF.

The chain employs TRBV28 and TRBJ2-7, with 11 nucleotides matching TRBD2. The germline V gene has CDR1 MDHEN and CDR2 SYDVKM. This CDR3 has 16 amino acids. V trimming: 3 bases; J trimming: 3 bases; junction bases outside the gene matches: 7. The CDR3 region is CASSLGTSGGFYEQYV. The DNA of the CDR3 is TGTGCCAGCAGTTTGGGAACTAGCGGGGGTTTCTACGAGCAGTACGTC.

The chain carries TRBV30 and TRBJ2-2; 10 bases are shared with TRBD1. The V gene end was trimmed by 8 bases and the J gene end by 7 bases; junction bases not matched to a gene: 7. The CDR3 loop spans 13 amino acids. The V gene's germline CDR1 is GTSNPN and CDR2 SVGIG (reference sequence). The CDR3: CAADRGANGELFF. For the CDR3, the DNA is TGTGCCGCGGACAGGGGGGCTAACGGGGAGCTGTTTTTT.

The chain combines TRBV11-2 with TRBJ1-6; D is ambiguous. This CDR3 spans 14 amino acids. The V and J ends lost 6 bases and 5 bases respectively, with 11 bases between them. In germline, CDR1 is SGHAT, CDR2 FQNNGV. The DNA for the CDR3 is TGTGCCAGCAGTCCAGGTCCCGATAATTCACCCCTCCACTTT. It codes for CASSPGPDNSPLHF.

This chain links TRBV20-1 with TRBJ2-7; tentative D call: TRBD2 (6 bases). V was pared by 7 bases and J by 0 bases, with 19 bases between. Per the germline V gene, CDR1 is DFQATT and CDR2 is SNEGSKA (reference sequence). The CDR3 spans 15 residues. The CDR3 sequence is CSVAGGFRSSYEQYF. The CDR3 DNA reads TGCAGTGTTGCCGGGGGTTTCCGTAGCTCCTACGAGCAGTACTTC.

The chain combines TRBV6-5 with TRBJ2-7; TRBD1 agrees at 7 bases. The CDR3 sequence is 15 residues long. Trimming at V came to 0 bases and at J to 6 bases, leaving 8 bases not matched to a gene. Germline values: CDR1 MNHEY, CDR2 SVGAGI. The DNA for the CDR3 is TGTGCCAGCAGTTACTCCGCGACAGGGTTCGCCGAGCAGTACGTC. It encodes CASSYSATGFAEQYV.

In DNA form, the CDR3 reads TGCGCCAGCAGCCTGGACAGATCCCCCTCCGATACGCAGTATTTT. Its protein is CASSLDRSPSDTQYF. The chain is built from TRBV4-1 and TRBJ2-3, with D perhaps matching TRBD1 (6 bases). The CDR3 totals 15 residues. The germline gives CDR1 MGHRA, CDR2 YSYEKL. V was trimmed by 4 bases and J by 6 bases, leaving 17 bases between them.

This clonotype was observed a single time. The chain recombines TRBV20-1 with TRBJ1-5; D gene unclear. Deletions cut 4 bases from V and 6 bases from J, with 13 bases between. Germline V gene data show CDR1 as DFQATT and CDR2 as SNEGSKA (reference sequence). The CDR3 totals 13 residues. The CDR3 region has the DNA TGCAGTGCTAAAGACCCCAGAGGTCAGCCCCAGCATTTT. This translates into CSAKDPRGQPQHF.

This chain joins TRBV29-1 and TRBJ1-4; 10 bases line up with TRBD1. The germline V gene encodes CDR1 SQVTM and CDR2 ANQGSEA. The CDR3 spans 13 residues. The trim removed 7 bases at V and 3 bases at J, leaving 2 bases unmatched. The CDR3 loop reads CSGGQGANEKLFF. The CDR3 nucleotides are TGCAGCGGTGGACAGGGGGCTAATGAAAAACTGTTTTTT.

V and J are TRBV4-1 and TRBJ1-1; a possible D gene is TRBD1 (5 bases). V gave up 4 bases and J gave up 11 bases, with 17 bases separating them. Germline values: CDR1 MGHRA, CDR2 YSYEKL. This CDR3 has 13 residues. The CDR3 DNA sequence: TGCGCCAGCAGCCGGATCGTACAGGATCGTGCTTTCTTT. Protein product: CASSRIVQDRAFF.

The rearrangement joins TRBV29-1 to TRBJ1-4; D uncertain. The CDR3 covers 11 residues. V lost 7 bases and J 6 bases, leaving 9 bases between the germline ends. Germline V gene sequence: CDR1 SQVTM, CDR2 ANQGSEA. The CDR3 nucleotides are TGCAGCGGGACCGCGGATGAAAAACTGTTTTTT. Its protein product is CSGTADEKLFF.

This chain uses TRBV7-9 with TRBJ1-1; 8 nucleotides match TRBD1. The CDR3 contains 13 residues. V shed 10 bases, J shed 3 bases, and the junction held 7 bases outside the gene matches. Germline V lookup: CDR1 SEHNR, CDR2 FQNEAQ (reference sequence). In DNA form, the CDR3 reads TGTGCCAACGCTCAGGGGGCTTACACTGAAGCTTTCTTT. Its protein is CANAQGAYTEAFF.

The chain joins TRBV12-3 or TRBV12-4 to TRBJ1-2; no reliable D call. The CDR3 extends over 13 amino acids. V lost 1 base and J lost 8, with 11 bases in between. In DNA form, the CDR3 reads TGTGCCAGCAGTTTAGGGGTAATAAGAGGCTACACCTTC. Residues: CASSLGVIRGYTF.

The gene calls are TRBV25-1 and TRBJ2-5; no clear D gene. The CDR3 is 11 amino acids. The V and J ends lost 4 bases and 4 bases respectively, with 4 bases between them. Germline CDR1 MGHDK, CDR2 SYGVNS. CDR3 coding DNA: TGTGCCAGCAGTGCTCGAGAGACCCAGTACTTC. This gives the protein CASSARETQYF.

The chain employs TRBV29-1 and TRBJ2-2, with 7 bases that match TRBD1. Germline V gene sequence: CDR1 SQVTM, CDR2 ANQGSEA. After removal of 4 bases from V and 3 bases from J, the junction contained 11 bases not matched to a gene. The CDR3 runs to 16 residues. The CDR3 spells CSVARGRGIDTGELFF. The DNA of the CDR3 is TGCAGCGTTGCGAGGGGCAGGGGGATCGACACCGGGGAGCTGTTTTTT.

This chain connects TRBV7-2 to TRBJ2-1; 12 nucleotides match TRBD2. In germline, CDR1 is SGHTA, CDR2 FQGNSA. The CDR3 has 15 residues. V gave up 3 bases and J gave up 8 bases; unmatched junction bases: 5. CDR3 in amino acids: CASSFSSGGADEQFF. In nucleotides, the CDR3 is TGTGCCAGCAGCTTCTCTAGCGGGGGGGCCGATGAGCAGTTCTTC.

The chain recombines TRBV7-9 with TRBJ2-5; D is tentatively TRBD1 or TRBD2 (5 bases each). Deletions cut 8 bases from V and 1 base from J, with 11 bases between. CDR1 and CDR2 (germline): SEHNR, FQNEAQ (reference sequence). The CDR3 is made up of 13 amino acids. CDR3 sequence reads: CASVGDLQETQYF. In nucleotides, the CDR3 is TGTGCCAGCGTGGGGGACCTCCAAGAGACCCAGTACTTC.

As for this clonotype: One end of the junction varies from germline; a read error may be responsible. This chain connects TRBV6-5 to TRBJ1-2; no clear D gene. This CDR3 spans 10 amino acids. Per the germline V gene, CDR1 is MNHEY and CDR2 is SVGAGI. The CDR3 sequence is CASSSGSSLF. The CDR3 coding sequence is TGTGCCAGCAGTTCCGGGAGCTCCCTCTTC.

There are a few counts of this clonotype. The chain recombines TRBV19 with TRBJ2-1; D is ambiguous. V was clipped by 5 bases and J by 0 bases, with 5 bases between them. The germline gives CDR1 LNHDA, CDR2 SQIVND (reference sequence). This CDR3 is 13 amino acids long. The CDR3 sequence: CASSPDSYNEQFF. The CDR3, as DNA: TGTGCCAGTAGTCCGGACTCCTACAATGAGCAGTTCTTC.

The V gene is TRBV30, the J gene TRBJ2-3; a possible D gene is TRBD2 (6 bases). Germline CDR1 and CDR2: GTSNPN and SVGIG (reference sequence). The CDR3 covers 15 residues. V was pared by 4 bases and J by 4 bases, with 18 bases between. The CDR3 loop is CAWIPLLEGADTQYF. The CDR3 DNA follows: TGTGCCTGGATTCCGTTACTGGAGGGAGCAGATACGCAGTATTTT.

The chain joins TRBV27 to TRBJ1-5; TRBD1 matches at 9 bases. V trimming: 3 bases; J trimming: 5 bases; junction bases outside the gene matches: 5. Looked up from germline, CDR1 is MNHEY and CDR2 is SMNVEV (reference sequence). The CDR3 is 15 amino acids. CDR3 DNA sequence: TGTGCCAGCAGTTTCGGACAGGGGCCACATCAGCCCCAGCATTTT. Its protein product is CASSFGQGPHQPQHF.